Following are 22 T cell receptor beta chains from one sample sequenced in a study of T cells in Graves' hyperthyroidism and ophthalmopathy. RNA transcripts gave rise to amplified TCR beta CDR3 regions. RT-PCR in the first round (using the HTBI primer set) targeted the TCR CDR3. TCRdb recomputed calls from the multiplex PCR reads with MiXCR, one row per CDR3 protein. The table shows roughly 700,000 distinct CDR3 sequences, with roughly a third occurring only once. The sample was blood. The receptor set was obtained from a middle-aged woman with Graves' hyperthyroidism.

Only a few counts were recorded for this clonotype. The J gene is TRBJ1-1, the V gene TRBV7-9; 7 bases line up with TRBD1. CDR3 size: 16 residues. J gave up 3 bases and V 1 base, and 8 bases lay outside the gene matches. CDR1 is SEHNR, CDR2 FQNEAQ, per germline (reference sequence). CDR3 loop: CASSLEWHRGDTEAFF. CDR3 nucleotide sequence: TGTGCCAGCAGCTTAGAATGGCACAGGGGCGACACTGAAGCTTTCTTT.

This clonotype was detected many times. The V and J genes are TRBV6-1 and TRBJ2-6, with D maybe TRBD1 (6 bases). Trimming left V 6 bases short and J 0 bases short, with 15 bases between. The germline V gene has CDR1 MNHNS and CDR2 SASEGT. This CDR3 is 17 amino acids long. CDR3 coding DNA: TGTGCCAGCAGCCCCTGGGGGCGCAGCTCTGGGGCCAACGTCCTGACTTTC. This codes for CASSPWGRSSGANVLTF.

This clonotype occurred many times. The genes are TRBV5-1 and TRBJ2-7; TRBD1 aligns across 8 bases. The CDR3 totals 15 residues. The junction had 5 bases not matched to a gene; V was cut back by 0 bases and J by 3 bases. Germline V gene data show CDR1 as SGHRS and CDR2 as YFSETQ. The CDR3 nucleotides are TGCGCCAGCAGCTTGGGACAGGGGCAAATCTACGAGCAGTACTTC. The encoded protein is CASSLGQGQIYEQYF.

The chain joins TRBV29-1 to TRBJ1-5; the D gene is possibly TRBD1 (6 bases). Germline V gives CDR1 SQVTM, CDR2 ANQGSEA. V lost 4 bases, J lost 3 bases, and 13 bases lay in between. This CDR3 has 14 amino acids. The CDR3 here is CSVGYQGYNQPQHF. For the CDR3, the DNA is TGCAGCGTTGGATACCAGGGGTACAATCAGCCCCAGCATTTT.

This rearrangement joins TRBV7-3 to TRBJ2-7; 12 nucleotides agree with TRBD2. The assigned J gene may be wrong: the sequence end matches TRBJ2-1 better. Germline V gives CDR1 SGHTA, CDR2 FQGTGA. The CDR3 spans 15 residues. The CDR3 protein is CASSSLAGGDNEQFF. The CDR3 DNA sequence: TGTGCCAGCAGCTCCCTAGCGGGAGGGGACAATGAGCAGTTCTTC.

This clonotype was seen more than once but under ten times. V is TRBV7-2 and J is TRBJ2-7; 11 bases are a match to TRBD2. The length of the CDR3 is 16 residues. Germline CDR1 SGHTA, CDR2 FQGNSA. V shed 5 bases and J 4 bases; nucleotides not matched to a gene: 10. CDR3 bases: TGTGCCAGCAGCCAATTTACTAGCGGGAGCGTATACGAGCAGTACTTC. Its translation is CASSQFTSGSVYEQYF.

The table lists this clonotype with a few counts. The chain links TRBV7-9 to TRBJ2-6; the match to TRBD1 covers 9 bases. The CDR3 is 16 amino acids. J lost 3 bases, V lost 5 bases, and 5 bases had no gene match. Germline values: CDR1 SEHNR, CDR2 FQNEAQ (reference sequence). The chain's CDR3 is CASSLQGADGANVLTF. DNA for the CDR3: TGTGCCAGCAGCCTACAGGGGGCGGATGGGGCCAACGTCCTGACTTTC.

This clonotype was picked up one time. Since a much larger clone is just one base distant, this may be a read error. It is likely a read error, because the conserved phenylalanine at the end of the CDR3 is missing. The V call is TRBV7-6, the J call TRBJ2-7; TRBD2 agrees at 9 bases. After removal of 3 bases from V and 5 bases from J, the junction contained 5 bases not matched to a gene. Germline V CDR1 and CDR2: SGHVS, FNYEAQ. The CDR3 is 14 residues long. CDR3 sequence reads: CASSFAGGFNEQYL. The CDR3 DNA reads TGTGCCAGCAGCTTTGCGGGAGGGTTCAACGAGCAGTACCTC.

The chain has TRBV7-8 and TRBJ1-4; a possible D gene is TRBD1 (5 bases). V was clipped by 3 bases and J by 0 bases, with 8 bases between them. Germline assignment: CDR1 SGHVS and CDR2 FQNEAQ. This CDR3 comprises 15 residues. Here the CDR3 reads CASSFGGPTNEKLFF. The CDR3 DNA reads as TGTGCCAGCAGCTTTGGGGGTCCAACTAATGAAAAACTGTTTTTT. Supplemented by reference TRBV7-8 and TRBJ1-4, the full variable domain reads GAGVSQSPRYKVAKRGQDVALRCDPISGHVSLFWYQQALGQGPEFLTYFQNEAQLDKSGLPSDRFFAERPEGSVSTLKIQRTQQEDSAVYLCASSFGGPTNEKLFFGSGTQLSVL.

In its sample, this clonotype was seen many times. V gene TRBV7-9 combines with J gene TRBJ1-2; D is uncertain. In germline, CDR1 is SEHNR, CDR2 FQNEAQ (reference sequence). This CDR3 comprises 14 residues. V was cut by 1 base and J by 4 bases, with 10 bases left in between. The CDR3 nucleotides read TGTGCCAGCAGCTTAGGATCAGAGAGCTATGGCTACACCTTC. Protein: CASSLGSESYGYTF.

Ten or more counts support this clonotype. The genes are TRBV15 and TRBJ1-1; D remains ambiguous. Trimming took 1 base from V and 10 from J, leaving 13 bases between them. The CDR3 covers 13 residues. Germline loops: CDR1 LNHNV, CDR2 YYDKDF (reference sequence). The CDR3 reads CATSRGVRQRAFF. CDR3 sequence (DNA): TGTGCCACCAGCAGAGGGGTTCGGCAGAGAGCTTTCTTT. Looking up the rest from reference TRBV15 and TRBJ1-1 gives the full variable domain: DAMVIQNPRYQVTQFGKPVTLSCSQTLNHNVMYWYQQKSSQAPKLLFHYYDKDFNNEADTPDNFQSRRPNTSFCFLDIRSPGLGDTAMYLCATSRGVRQRAFFGQGTRLTVV.

The rearrangement joins TRBV7-6 to TRBJ2-5, with D possibly matching TRBD1 (5 bases). V lost 0 bases and J lost 5, with 13 bases in between. The CDR3 runs 15 residues. Germline CDR1 SGHVS, CDR2 FNYEAQ. This chain's CDR3 is CASSLAGSGAETQYF. The CDR3 DNA follows: TGTGCCAGCAGCTTAGCAGGGTCTGGGGCGGAGACCCAGTACTTC.

The chain has TRBV10-3 and TRBJ2-5; 10 bases fit TRBD1. Trimming took 8 bases from V and 4 from J; bases not matched to a gene: 1. This CDR3 has 12 amino acids. In germline, CDR1 is ENHRY, CDR2 SYGVKD. The CDR3 DNA sequence: TGTGCCATCGGGACAGGGGCAGAGACCCAGTACTTC. It is translated as CAIGTGAETQYF.

The chain employs TRBV10-3 and TRBJ2-3; 9 nucleotides match TRBD1. The germline V gene has CDR1 ENHRY and CDR2 SYGVKD. J lost 3 bases, V lost 7 bases, and 8 bases had no gene match. This CDR3 comprises 15 residues. This CDR3 is CAITRTGALTDTQYF. The CDR3 DNA is TGTGCCATCACACGGACAGGGGCCCTTACAGATACGCAGTATTTT.

This clonotype has only a few counts. The chain is built from TRBV6-6 and TRBJ1-6, with a tentative D call TRBD1 (5 bases). With 4 bases removed from V and 9 bases from J, the gap between germline ends came to 13 bases. Germline loops: CDR1 MNHNY, CDR2 SVGAGI (reference sequence). CDR3 length equals 14 residues. In DNA, the CDR3 is TGTGCCAGCAGTTTAATAGGGGCTGGTTCACCCCTCCACTTT. This gives the protein CASSLIGAGSPLHF.

The gene calls are TRBV7-2 and TRBJ2-7; D perhaps matches TRBD2 (6 bases). Germline V gene data show CDR1 as SGHTA and CDR2 as FQGNSA. CDR3 length: 16 residues. V dropped 5 bases and J dropped 4 bases, with 21 bases sitting between them. DNA for the CDR3: TGTGCCAGCAGCCTCACGGCGGGGAGTCCTCCTTACGAGCAGTACTTC. This codes for CASSLTAGSPPYEQYF.

The chain carries TRBV15 and TRBJ1-2, with D unresolved. Germline loops: CDR1 LNHNV, CDR2 YYDKDF (reference sequence). V was trimmed by 3 bases and J by 5 bases, leaving 13 bases between them. This CDR3 has 14 residues. The chain's CDR3 is CATSSLSREYGYTF. CDR3 nucleotide sequence: TGTGCCACCAGCAGTTTGAGTCGGGAGTATGGCTACACCTTC.

This clonotype has ten or more counts. The V gene is TRBV29-1, the J gene TRBJ2-5; 9 nucleotides line up with TRBD1. The V segment lost 5 bases and the J segment 4 bases; nucleotides outside the gene matches: 2. Germline V gene lookup returns CDR1 SQVTM and CDR2 ANQGSEA. This CDR3 comprises 12 residues. DNA for the CDR3: TGCAGCGTTAACAGGGGGCGAGAGACCCAGTACTTC. Translated: CSVNRGRETQYF.

The chain links TRBV15 to TRBJ2-2; D gene uncertain. This CDR3 is built from 15 residues. V was clipped by 2 bases and J by 4 bases, with 11 bases between them. Looked up from germline, CDR1 is LNHNV and CDR2 is YYDKDF (reference sequence). In DNA form, the CDR3 reads TGTGCCACCAGCAGATACCAGATCCTCACCGGGGAGCTGTTTTTT. Translating gives CATSRYQILTGELFF.

There are many counts of this clonotype. The rearrangement uses TRBV7-9 and TRBJ1-1; a weak D match, TRBD1 (5 bases). V was pared by 7 bases and J by 6 bases, with 21 bases between. CDR1 and CDR2 (germline): SEHNR, FQNEAQ (reference sequence). The CDR3 loop spans 15 amino acids. For the CDR3, the DNA is TGTGCCAGCAACGGAAGGGGACTTGGATTCGCTGAAGCTTTCTTT. It translates to CASNGRGLGFAEAFF.

This clonotype was seen more than once but under ten times. The gene calls are TRBV29-1 and TRBJ2-3; D gene ambiguous. This CDR3 has 13 amino acids. Germline CDR1 SQVTM, CDR2 ANQGSEA. V shed 4 bases and J shed 7 bases, with 15 bases lying between them. CDR3 amino acids: CSVVVTFQNTQYF. The DNA for the CDR3 is TGCAGCGTTGTGGTAACATTTCAAAATACGCAGTATTTT.

This chain connects TRBV7-2 to TRBJ2-7, with TRBD2 as a possible D gene (6 bases). Trimming cost V 5 bases and J 7 bases, with 21 bases left between them. Germline loops: CDR1 SGHTA, CDR2 FQGNSA. The CDR3 length is 15 residues. The CDR3 here is CASSIPGRESNEQYF. CDR3 DNA sequence: TGTGCCAGCAGCATACCGGGACGGGAGAGCAATGAGCAGTACTTC. Drawing the rest from reference TRBV7-2 and TRBJ2-7, the complete variable domain is GAGVSQSPSNKVTEKGKDVELRCDPISGHTALYWYRQSLGQGLEFLIYFQGNSAPDKSGLPSDRFSAERTGGSVSTLTIQRTQQEDSAVYLCASSIPGRESNEQYFGPGTRLTVT.